The 10 T cell receptor beta chains below come from one sample, sequenced in a study of cytomegalovirus exposure and HLA in healthy donors. The primer mix had 60 Vbeta and 13 Jbeta primers. The repertoire was sequenced with immunoSEQ multiplex PCR; TCRdb's copy has only in-frame clones and lacks some. The sample includes approximately 110,000 clones, about 76% seen only once; the top ten take 13%. Sequencing was done on a sample of PBMCs. The origin of the receptors is a woman aged 55-75 years in good health and CMV-seropositive.

V is TRBV5-8 and J is TRBJ1-5; D gene uncertain. Per germline, CDR1 SGHTS and CDR2 YDEGEE. Trimming cost V 3 bases and J 2 bases, with 9 bases left between them. The CDR3 is 14 residues long. The CDR3 here is CASSSYQGNQPQHF. The CDR3 DNA is TGTGCCAGCAGCTCTTATCAGGGCAATCAGCCCCAGCATTTT.

The chain couples TRBV12-5 to TRBJ1-1; perhaps TRBD1 as D (6 bases). Germline-derived CDR1 and CDR2 are LGHNT and FRNRAP. This CDR3 has 13 amino acids. V was shortened by 4 bases and J by 4 bases, with 10 bases between the two germline ends. The DNA for the CDR3 is TGTGCTAGTGGTTCAGGGGTTTTCACTGAAGCTTTCTTT. This encodes CASGSGVFTEAFF.

V and J are TRBV29-1 and TRBJ2-1; TRBD2 aligns across 15 bases. The CDR3 length is 15 residues. The V segment lost 6 bases and the J segment 12 bases; nucleotides outside the gene matches: 12. Germline loops: CDR1 SQVTM, CDR2 ANQGSEA. Here the CDR3 DNA reads TGCAGCGTGAGGACTAGCGGGGGGGGGATAGGGAGGCAGTTCTTC. Its protein product is CSVRTSGGGIGRQFF.

This rearrangement joins TRBV9 to TRBJ2-5, with 7 bases aligning to TRBD2. The V gene end was trimmed by 1 base and the J gene end by 4 bases; junction bases not matched to a gene: 7. The length of the CDR3 is 15 residues. The germline V gene has CDR1 SGDLS and CDR2 YYNGEE. DNA of the CDR3: TGTGCCAGCAGCGTATCAAGCGGGATGCGAGAGACCCAGTACTTC. Translated, it gives CASSVSSGMRETQYF.

This clone has just one count. The J gene is TRBJ1-1, the V gene TRBV5-6, with D uncertain. The V and J ends lost 2 bases and 7 bases respectively, with 18 bases between them. The CDR3 consists of 15 residues. CDR1 and CDR2 (germline): SGHDT, YYEEEE. The CDR3 bases are TGTGCCAGCAGCTTTTCCGACTCGGTGAGGTTTGAAGCTTTCTTT. Translation: CASSFSDSVRFEAFF.

This clone was observed a handful of times. This chain connects TRBV11-3 to TRBJ2-7, with 7 bases that match TRBD1. Germline V lookup: CDR1 SGHNT, CDR2 YENEEA. The trim removed 5 bases at V and 0 bases at J, leaving 4 bases unmatched. The length of the CDR3 is 14 residues. CDR3 in amino acids: CASSQGTDSYEQYF. The CDR3 DNA follows: TGTGCCAGCAGCCAAGGGACAGACTCCTACGAGCAGTACTTC.

As regards this clone: The sample has other DNA sequences that encode this CDR3 too. The CDR3 region has the DNA TGTGCCAGCAGTTATTCAGGGGGTTCCTATGGCTACACCTTC. It translates to CASSYSGGSYGYTF. The genes are TRBV6-5 and TRBJ1-2, with 7 bases identical to TRBD1. Germline loops: CDR1 MNHEY, CDR2 SVGAGI. Trimming at V came to 3 bases and at J to 4 bases, leaving 5 bases not matched to a gene. CDR3 size: 14 residues.

The V gene is TRBV7-6, the J gene TRBJ2-5, with TRBD2 matching 11 bases. The CDR3 covers 18 residues. Germline V CDR1 and CDR2: SGHVS, FNYEAQ. The V gene end was trimmed by 3 bases and the J gene end by 5 bases; junction bases not matched to a gene: 14. The CDR3 nucleotides read TGTGCCAGCAGCTTGGGCGGGACTAGCGGACTCTGGGGTGAGACCCAGTACTTC. Translated: CASSLGGTSGLWGETQYF.

The chain links TRBV4-1 to TRBJ1-5; D remains unclear. The CDR3 consists of 17 residues. Per germline, CDR1 MGHRA and CDR2 YSYEKL. V lost 3 bases, J lost 0 bases, and 15 bases lay in between. The CDR3 DNA follows: TGCGCCAGCAGCCACCATTTAGGGAGGAATAGCAATCAGCCCCAGCATTTT. It specifies CASSHHLGRNSNQPQHF.

This rearrangement joins TRBV5-1 to TRBJ2-3, with 11 nucleotides matching TRBD2. The V segment lost 4 bases and the J segment 2 bases; nucleotides outside the gene matches: 9. This CDR3 region has 17 residues. The germline gives CDR1 SGHRS, CDR2 YFSETQ. The CDR3 loop reads CASSPSRLAGTTDTQYF. As DNA, the CDR3 is TGCGCCAGCAGCCCGTCAAGACTAGCGGGGACCACAGATACGCAGTATTTT.